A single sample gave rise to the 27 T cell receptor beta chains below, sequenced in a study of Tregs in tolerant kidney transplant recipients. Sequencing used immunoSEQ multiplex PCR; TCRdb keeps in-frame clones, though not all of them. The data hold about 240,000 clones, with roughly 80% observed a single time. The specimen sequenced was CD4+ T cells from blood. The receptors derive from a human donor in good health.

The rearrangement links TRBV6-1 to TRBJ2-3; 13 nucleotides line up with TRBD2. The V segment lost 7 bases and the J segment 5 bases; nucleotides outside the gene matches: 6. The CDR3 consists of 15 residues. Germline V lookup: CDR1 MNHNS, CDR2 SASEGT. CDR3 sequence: CASTTSGGAGDTQYF. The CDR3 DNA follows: TGTGCCAGCACCACTAGCGGGGGGGCTGGAGATACGCAGTATTTT.

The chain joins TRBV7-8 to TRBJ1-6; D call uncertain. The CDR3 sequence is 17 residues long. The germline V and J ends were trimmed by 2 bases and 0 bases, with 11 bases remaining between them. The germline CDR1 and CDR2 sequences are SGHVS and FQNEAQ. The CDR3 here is CASSLMGSGSYNSPLHF. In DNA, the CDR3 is TGTGCCAGCAGCTTAATGGGATCGGGCTCCTATAATTCACCCCTCCACTTT.

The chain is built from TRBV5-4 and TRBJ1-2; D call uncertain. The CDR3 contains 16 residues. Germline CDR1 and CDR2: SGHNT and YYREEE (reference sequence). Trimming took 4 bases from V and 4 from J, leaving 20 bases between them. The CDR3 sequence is CASSAYPGQGGYGYTF. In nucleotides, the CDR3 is TGTGCCAGCAGCGCCTACCCCGGGCAAGGAGGCTATGGCTACACCTTC.

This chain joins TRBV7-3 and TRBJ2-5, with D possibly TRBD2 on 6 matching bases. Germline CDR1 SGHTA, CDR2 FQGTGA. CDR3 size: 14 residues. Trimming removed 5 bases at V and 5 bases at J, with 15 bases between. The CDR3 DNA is TGTGCCAGCAGCCCAAGCGCGGGGTGGGAGACCCAGTACTTC. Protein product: CASSPSAGWETQYF. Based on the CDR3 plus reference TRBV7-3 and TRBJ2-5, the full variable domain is GAGVSQTPSNKVTEKGKYVELRCDPISGHTALYWYRQSLGQGPEFLIYFQGTGAADDSGLPNDRFFAVRPEGSVSTLKIQRTERGDSAVYLCASSPSAGWETQYFGPGTRLLVL.

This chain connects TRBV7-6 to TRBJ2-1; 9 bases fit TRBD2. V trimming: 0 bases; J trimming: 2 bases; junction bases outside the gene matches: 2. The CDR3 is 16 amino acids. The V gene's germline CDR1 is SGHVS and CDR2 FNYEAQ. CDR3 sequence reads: CASSLAGGRAYNEQFF. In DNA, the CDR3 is TGTGCCAGCAGCTTAGCCGGCGGGAGGGCCTACAATGAGCAGTTCTTC.

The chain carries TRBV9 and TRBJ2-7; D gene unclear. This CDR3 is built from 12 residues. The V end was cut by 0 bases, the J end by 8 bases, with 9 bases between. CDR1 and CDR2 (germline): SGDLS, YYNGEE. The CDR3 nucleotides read TGTGCCAGCAGCGTAGCTTTCCAGAAGCAGTACTTC. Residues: CASSVAFQKQYF.

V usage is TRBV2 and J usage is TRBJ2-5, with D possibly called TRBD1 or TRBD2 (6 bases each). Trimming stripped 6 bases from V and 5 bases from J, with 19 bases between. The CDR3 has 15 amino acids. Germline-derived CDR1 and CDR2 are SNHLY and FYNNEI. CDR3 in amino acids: CASSRRDISFETQYF. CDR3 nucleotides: TGTGCCAGCAGCAGGCGGGACATCTCGTTTGAGACCCAGTACTTC.

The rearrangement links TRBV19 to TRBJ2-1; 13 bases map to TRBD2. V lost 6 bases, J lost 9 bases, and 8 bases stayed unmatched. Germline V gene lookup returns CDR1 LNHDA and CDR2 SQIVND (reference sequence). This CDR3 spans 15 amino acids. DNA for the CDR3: TGTGCCAGTAGGATTACTAGCGGGAGGGCCGGTGAGCAGTTCTTC. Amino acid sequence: CASRITSGRAGEQFF.

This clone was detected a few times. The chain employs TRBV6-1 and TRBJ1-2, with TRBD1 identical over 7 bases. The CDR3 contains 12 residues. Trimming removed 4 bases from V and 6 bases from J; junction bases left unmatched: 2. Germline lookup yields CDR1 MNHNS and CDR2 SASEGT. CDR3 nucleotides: TGTGCCAGCAGTGGGGACAGAGATGGCTACACCTTC. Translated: CASSGDRDGYTF.

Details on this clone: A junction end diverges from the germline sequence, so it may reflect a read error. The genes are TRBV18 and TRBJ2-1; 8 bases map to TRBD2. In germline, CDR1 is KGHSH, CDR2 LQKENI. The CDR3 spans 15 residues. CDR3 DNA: TGTGCCAGCTCACCCGGTCTAGCGGGCCCTAATGGGCAGTTCTTC. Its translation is CASSPGLAGPNGQFF.

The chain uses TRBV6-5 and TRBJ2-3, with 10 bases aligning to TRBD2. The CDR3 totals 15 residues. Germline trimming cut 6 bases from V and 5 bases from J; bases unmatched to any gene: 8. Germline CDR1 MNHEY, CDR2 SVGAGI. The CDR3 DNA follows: TGTGCCAGCAGGAGGACTAGCGGAGTGGGAGATACGCAGTATTTT. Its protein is CASRRTSGVGDTQYF.

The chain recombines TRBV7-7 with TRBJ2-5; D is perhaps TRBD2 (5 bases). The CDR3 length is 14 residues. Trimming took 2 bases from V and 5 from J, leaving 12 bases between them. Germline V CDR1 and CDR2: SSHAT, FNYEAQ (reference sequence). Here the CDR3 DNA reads TGTGCCAGCAGCTTAAATCTCGGGGAGGAGACCCAGTACTTC. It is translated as CASSLNLGEETQYF.

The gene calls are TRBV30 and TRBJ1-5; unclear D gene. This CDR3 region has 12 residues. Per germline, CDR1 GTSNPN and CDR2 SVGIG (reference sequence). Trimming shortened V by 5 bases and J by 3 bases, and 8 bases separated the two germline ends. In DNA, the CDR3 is TGTGCCTGGTCAGCCCCCAATCAGCCCCAGCATTTT. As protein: CAWSAPNQPQHF.

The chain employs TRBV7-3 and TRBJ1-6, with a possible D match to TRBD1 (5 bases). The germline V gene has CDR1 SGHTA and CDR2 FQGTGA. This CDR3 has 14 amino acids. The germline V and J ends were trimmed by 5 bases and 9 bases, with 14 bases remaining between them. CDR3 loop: CASSPNGGGSPLHF. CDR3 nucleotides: TGTGCCAGCAGCCCCAACGGGGGTGGTTCACCCCTCCACTTT.

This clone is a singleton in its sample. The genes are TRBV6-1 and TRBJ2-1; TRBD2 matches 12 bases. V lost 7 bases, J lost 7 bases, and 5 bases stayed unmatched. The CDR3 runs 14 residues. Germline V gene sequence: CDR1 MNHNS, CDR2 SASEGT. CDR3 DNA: TGTGCCAGCACCGGGACTAGCGGGTGGAATGAGCAGTTCTTC. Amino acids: CASTGTSGWNEQFF.

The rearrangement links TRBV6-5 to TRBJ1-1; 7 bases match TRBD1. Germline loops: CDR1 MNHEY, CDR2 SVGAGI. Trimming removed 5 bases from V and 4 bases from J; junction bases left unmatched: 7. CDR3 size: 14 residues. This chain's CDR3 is CASSTTGVLTEAFF. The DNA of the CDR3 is TGTGCCAGCAGTACAACAGGGGTCCTCACTGAAGCTTTCTTT.

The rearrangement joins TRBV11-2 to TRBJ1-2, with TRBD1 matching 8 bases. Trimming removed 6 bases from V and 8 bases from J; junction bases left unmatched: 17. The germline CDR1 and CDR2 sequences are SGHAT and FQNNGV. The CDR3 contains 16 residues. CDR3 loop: CASSRPGTGLRVGYTF. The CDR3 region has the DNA TGTGCCAGCAGTCGTCCCGGGACAGGTTTGCGCGTCGGCTACACCTTC.

The CDR3 DNA is TGTGCCTGGAGGGCAGGGCGAAATACTCGGCAGTACTTC. This gives the protein CAWRAGRNTRQYF. V usage is TRBV30 and J usage is TRBJ2-7, with D maybe TRBD1 (5 bases). The CDR3 spans 13 residues. The germline CDR1 and CDR2 sequences are GTSNPN and SVGIG (reference sequence). V was trimmed by 3 bases and J by 9 bases, leaving 18 bases between them.

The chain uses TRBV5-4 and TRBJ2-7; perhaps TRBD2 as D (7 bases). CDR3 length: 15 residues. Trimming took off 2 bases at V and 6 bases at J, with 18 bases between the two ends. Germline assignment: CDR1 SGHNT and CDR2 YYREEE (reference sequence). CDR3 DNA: TGTGCCAGCAGCTTCTTCGGGGGGCGAAAGGGCGAGCAGTACTTC. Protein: CASSFFGGRKGEQYF.

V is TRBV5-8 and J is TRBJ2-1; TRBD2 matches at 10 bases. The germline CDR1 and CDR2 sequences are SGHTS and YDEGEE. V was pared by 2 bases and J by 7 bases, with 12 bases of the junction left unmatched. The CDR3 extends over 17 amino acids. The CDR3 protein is CASSFYPGTSVTNEQFF. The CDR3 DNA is TGTGCCAGCAGCTTTTACCCCGGGACTAGCGTGACAAATGAGCAGTTCTTC.

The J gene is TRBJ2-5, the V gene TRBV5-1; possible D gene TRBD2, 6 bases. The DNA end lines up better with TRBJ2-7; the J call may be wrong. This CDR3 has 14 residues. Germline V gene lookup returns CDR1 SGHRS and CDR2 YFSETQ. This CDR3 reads CASSLKAGGDEQYF. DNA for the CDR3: TGCGCCAGCAGCTTGAAGGCAGGAGGGGACGAGCAGTACTTC.

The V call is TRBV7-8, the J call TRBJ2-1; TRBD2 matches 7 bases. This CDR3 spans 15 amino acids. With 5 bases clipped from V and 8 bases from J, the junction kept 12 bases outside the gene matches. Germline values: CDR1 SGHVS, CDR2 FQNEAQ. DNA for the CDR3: TGTGCCAGCAGCCCACCGGGGGGAAGGATCTATGAGCAGTTCTTC. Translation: CASSPPGGRIYEQFF.

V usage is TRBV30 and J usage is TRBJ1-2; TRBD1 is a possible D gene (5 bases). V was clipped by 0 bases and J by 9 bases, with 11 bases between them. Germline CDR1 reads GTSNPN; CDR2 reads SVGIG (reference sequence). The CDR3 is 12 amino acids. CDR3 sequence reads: CAWSVVWGSYTF. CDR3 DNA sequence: TGTGCCTGGAGTGTTGTCTGGGGGAGCTACACCTTC.

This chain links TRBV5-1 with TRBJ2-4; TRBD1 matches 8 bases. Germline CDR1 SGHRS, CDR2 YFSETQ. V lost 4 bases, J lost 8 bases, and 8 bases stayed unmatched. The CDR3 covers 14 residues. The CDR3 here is CASSPGQGWDIQYF. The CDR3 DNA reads TGCGCCAGCAGCCCTGGACAGGGATGGGACATTCAGTACTTC.

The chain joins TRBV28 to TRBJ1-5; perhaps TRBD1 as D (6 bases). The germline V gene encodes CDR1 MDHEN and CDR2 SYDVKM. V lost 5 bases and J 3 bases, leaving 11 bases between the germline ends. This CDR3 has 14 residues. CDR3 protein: CASSLSGDNQPQHF. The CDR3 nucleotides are TGTGCCAGCAGTCTTTCAGGGGACAATCAGCCCCAGCATTTT.

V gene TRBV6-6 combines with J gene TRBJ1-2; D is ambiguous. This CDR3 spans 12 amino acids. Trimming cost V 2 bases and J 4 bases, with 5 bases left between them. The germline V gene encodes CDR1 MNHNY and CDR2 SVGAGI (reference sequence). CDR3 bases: TGTGCCAGCAGTTACACGGCCTATGGCTACACCTTC. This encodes CASSYTAYGYTF.

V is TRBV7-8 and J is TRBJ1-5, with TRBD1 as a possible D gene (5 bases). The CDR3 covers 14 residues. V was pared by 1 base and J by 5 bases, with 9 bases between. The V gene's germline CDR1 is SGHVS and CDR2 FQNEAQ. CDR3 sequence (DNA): TGTGCCAGCAGCTTAGAATCAGGGTATCAGCCCCAGCATTTT. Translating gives CASSLESGYQPQHF.